A single sample gave rise to the 3 T cell receptor beta chains below, sequenced in a study of cytomegalovirus exposure and HLA in healthy donors. In the PCR, 60 Vbeta and 13 Jbeta primers were used. Clones were sequenced by immunoSEQ multiplex PCR, and TCRdb holds only the in-frame ones, with some missing. The data contain about 130,000 clones, 74% of them singletons. Sequencing used PBMCs. Every receptor here comes from a man younger than 30 in good health and CMV-seropositive.

In the case of this clone: One end of the junction fails to match germline, which may point to a read error. The chain employs TRBV7-9 and TRBJ1-2, with TRBD1 identical over 9 bases. The CDR3 extends over 15 amino acids. Germline lookup yields CDR1 SEHNR and CDR2 FQNEAQ (reference sequence). The CDR3 loop is CVSSLSGTGRFGYTF. For the CDR3, the DNA is TGTGTCAGCAGCTTATCCGGGACAGGGAGGTTCGGCTACACCTTC.

This sequence joins TRBV29-1 and TRBJ2-3, with D perhaps TRBD2 (5 bases). CDR1 SQVTM and CDR2 ANQGSEA come from the germline V gene. V lost 8 bases, J lost 1 base, and 19 bases lay in between. The CDR3 runs to 15 residues. CDR3 residues: CSTPGYSGRTDTQYF. In DNA, the CDR3 is TGCAGCACGCCGGGGTACAGCGGTCGCACAGATACGCAGTATTTT.

The chain has TRBV6-1 and TRBJ1-4, with D perhaps matching TRBD1 (5 bases). Germline V lookup: CDR1 MNHNS, CDR2 SASEGT. The CDR3 has 14 amino acids. V was trimmed by 10 bases and J by 8 bases, leaving 20 bases between them. The CDR3 here is CATRRDAQKEKLFF. CDR3 DNA: TGTGCCACCAGGCGGGACGCCCAGAAGGAAAAACTGTTTTTT.